This T cell receptor (beta chain) was retrieved from a study of PD-L1 blockade in urothelial cancer. Overall study context: Bladder-origin urothelial cancer in males covered twenty-five of 29 patients. Blood analysis was done at 3 weeks (second dose) and 6 weeks after treatment began.

General study points: More expansion of tumor-associated blood clones, seen at 3 weeks, marked durable-benefit patients.

The CDR3 loop spans 10 amino acids. The ends were cut back, 8 bases at V and 6 bases at J, with 5 bases in the middle. Germline-derived CDR1 and CDR2 are SEHNR and FQNEAQ (reference sequence). Using immunoSEQ multiplex PCR, the repertoire was profiled, and TCRdb retains in-frame clones only, with some absent. The sample has about 90,000 clones; around nine tenths are singletons. With respect to this clone: The antigen remains unidentified.

The chain combines TRBV7-9 with TRBJ2-1; D not certain. The receptor was isolated from a man in his fifties or sixties with urothelial cancer. The source was PBMCs, collected around atezolizumab (anti-PD-L1) treatment. CDR3 DNA: TGTGCCAGCTCCGTCAATGAGCAGTTCTTC. Its translation is CASSVNEQFF.